The 13 T cell receptor beta chains below were found in one sample sequenced in a study of T cells in Graves' hyperthyroidism and ophthalmopathy. The TCR beta CDR3 regions underwent amplification using RNA transcripts as the source. Using the HTBI primer set, a first-round RT-PCR was run on the TCR CDR3. TCRdb ran MiXCR on the multiplex PCR reads and lists one entry per CDR3 protein. The sample has approximately 600,000 distinct CDR3 sequences; about 17% are singletons. Sequences were obtained from blood. These receptors all stem from a woman between 25 and 40 years old with Graves' hyperthyroidism.

This clonotype was seen ten or more times. This chain connects TRBV20-1 to TRBJ1-1, with D hard to call. The CDR3 extends over 13 amino acids. Germline CDR1 reads DFQATT; CDR2 reads SNEGSKA (reference sequence). V lost 3 bases to trimming and J lost 1 base, with 9 bases between them. CDR3 loop: CSARATWNTEAFF. The CDR3 nucleotides read TGCAGTGCTAGGGCAACCTGGAACACTGAAGCTTTCTTT.

This clonotype was seen a few times. This chain joins TRBV5-1 and TRBJ1-6, with D hard to call. The V gene's germline CDR1 is SGHRS and CDR2 YFSETQ. CDR3 length: 13 amino acids. Trimming removed 5 bases at V and 5 bases at J, with 8 bases between. The CDR3 sequence is CASRTMDNSPLHF. The DNA of the CDR3 is TGCGCCAGCAGAACAATGGATAATTCACCCCTCCACTTT. The variable domain in full, completed from reference TRBV5-1 and TRBJ1-6, reads KAGVTQTPRYLIKTRGQQVTLSCSPISGHRSVSWYQQTPGQGLQFLFEYFSETQRNKGNFPGRFSGRQFSNSRSEMNVSTLELGDSALYLCASRTMDNSPLHFGNGTRLTVT.

The chain recombines TRBV27 with TRBJ2-7, with no clear D. The CDR3 totals 14 residues. Trimming stripped 8 bases from V and 2 bases from J, with 16 bases between. Germline V lookup: CDR1 MNHEY, CDR2 SMNVEV (reference sequence). This CDR3 reads CASAAPPETYEQYF. In DNA, the CDR3 is TGTGCCAGCGCAGCCCCTCCAGAAACCTACGAGCAGTACTTC.

This clonotype has only a few counts. The chain links TRBV20-1 to TRBJ2-1, with 7 bases aligning to TRBD2. V was clipped by 5 bases and J by 0 bases; unmatched bases: 7. This CDR3 comprises 15 residues. Germline CDR1 DFQATT, CDR2 SNEGSKA (reference sequence). CDR3 nucleotides: TGCAGTGCTGTCCCGCGGGAGACCTCCTACAATGAGCAGTTCTTC. Translating it yields CSAVPRETSYNEQFF.

This clonotype was counted at least ten times. CDR3: CATSDLGRRNTGELFF. The CDR3 DNA sequence: TGTGCCACCAGTGATTTAGGCAGGCGTAACACCGGGGAGCTGTTTTTT. The chain is built from TRBV24-1 and TRBJ2-2; D ambiguous. The germline V gene encodes CDR1 KGHDR and CDR2 SFDVKD. The CDR3 runs 16 residues. Trimming removed 1 base at V and 2 bases at J, with 10 bases between.

This clonotype was counted a single time. The chain uses TRBV6-5 and TRBJ2-1, with TRBD1 matching 11 bases. Germline CDR1 reads MNHEY; CDR2 reads SVGAGI. Trimming took 2 bases from V and 6 from J; bases not matched to a gene: 3. This CDR3 has 15 amino acids. The CDR3 is CASSYGGTGGNEQFF. CDR3 DNA sequence: TGTGCCAGCAGTTACGGGGGGACAGGGGGCAATGAGCAGTTCTTC.

To note about this clonotype: A read error is possible here, since a much larger clone lies one base away. The chain's CDR3 is CASSWTGGYGYTF. Written as DNA, the CDR3 is TGTGCCAGCAGTTGGACAGGGGGCTATGGCTACACCTTC. The chain recombines TRBV27 with TRBJ1-2; 10 bases fit TRBD1. V was clipped by 4 bases and J by 4 bases; unmatched bases: 0. The CDR3 has 13 amino acids. The germline V gene has CDR1 MNHEY and CDR2 SMNVEV (reference sequence).

The table lists this clonotype with many counts. Written as DNA, the CDR3 is TGTGCCAGCAGCGTTGGCGGGGCGGGTTACAATGAGCAGTTCTTC. It encodes CASSVGGAGYNEQFF. The rearrangement joins TRBV9 to TRBJ2-1, with TRBD2 as a possible D gene (6 bases). The V gene's germline CDR1 is SGDLS and CDR2 YYNGEE. Trimming took off 2 bases at V and 4 bases at J, with 13 bases between the two ends. The CDR3 consists of 15 residues.

This chain connects TRBV20-1 to TRBJ2-1, with 13 bases matching TRBD2. CDR1 is DFQATT, CDR2 SNEGSKA, per germline (reference sequence). The CDR3 spans 15 residues. V shed 0 bases and J 12 bases; nucleotides not matched to a gene: 8. CDR3 loop: CSARDRLAGGVVQFF. The CDR3 DNA reads TGCAGTGCTAGAGATCGACTAGCGGGAGGAGTGGTGCAGTTCTTC.

This clonotype was detected only a few times. The rearrangement uses TRBV30 and TRBJ1-5, with D unclear. The V gene lost 0 bases and the J gene lost 0 bases, with 9 bases spanning the gap. CDR3 length: 15 amino acids. Per germline, CDR1 GTSNPN and CDR2 SVGIG (reference sequence). The CDR3 nucleotides are TGTGCCTGGAGTGTTGGAGGCAATAGCAATCAGCCCCAGCATTTT. This gives the protein CAWSVGGNSNQPQHF. Drawing the rest from reference TRBV30 and TRBJ1-5, the complete variable domain is SQTIHQWPATLVQPVGSPLSLECTVEGTSNPNLYWYRQAAGRGLQLLFYSVGIGQISSEVPQNLSASRPQDRQFILSSKKLLLSDSGFYLCAWSVGGNSNQPQHFGDGTRLSIL.

The chain couples TRBV7-2 to TRBJ2-1; TRBD2 matches 10 bases. Germline CDR1 SGHTA, CDR2 FQGNSA. Losses at the gene ends were 3 bases for V and 6 bases for J; bases not matched to a gene: 8. The CDR3 runs to 16 residues. The CDR3 DNA reads TGTGCCAGCAGCTTGACGAGCGGGAGGGCCATCAATGAGCAGTTCTTC. This sequence encodes CASSLTSGRAINEQFF.

This chain connects TRBV4-2 to TRBJ2-5; D gene ambiguous. V lost 0 bases to trimming and J lost 5 bases, with 10 bases between them. The germline gives CDR1 LGHNA, CDR2 YNFKEQ. This CDR3 is 14 amino acids long. The CDR3 bases are TGTGCCAGCAGCCAAGAATATCCTTCGGAGACCCAGTACTTC. It is translated as CASSQEYPSETQYF.

The J gene is TRBJ1-1, the V gene TRBV28; D is perhaps TRBD1 (5 bases). Looked up from germline, CDR1 is MDHEN and CDR2 is SYDVKM. Trimming pared 5 bases from V and 8 bases from J, leaving 21 bases between. This CDR3 comprises 15 residues. The CDR3 nucleotides read TGTGCCAGCAGTCTAGCCGGCGGGGGAGAAGGGGAAGCTTTCTTT. It yields the protein CASSLAGGGEGEAFF.